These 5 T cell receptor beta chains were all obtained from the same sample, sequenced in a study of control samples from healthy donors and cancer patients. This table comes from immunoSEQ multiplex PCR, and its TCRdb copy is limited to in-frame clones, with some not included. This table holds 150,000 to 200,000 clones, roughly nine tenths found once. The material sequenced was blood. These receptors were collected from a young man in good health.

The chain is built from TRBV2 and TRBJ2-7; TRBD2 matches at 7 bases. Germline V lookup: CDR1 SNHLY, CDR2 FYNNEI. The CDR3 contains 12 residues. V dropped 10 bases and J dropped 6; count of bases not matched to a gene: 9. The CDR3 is CAIGGTTGEQYF. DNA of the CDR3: TGTGCCATCGGGGGGACTACGGGCGAGCAGTACTTC. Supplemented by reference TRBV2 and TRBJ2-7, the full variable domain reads EPEVTQTPSHQVTQMGQEVILRCVPISNHLYFYWYRQILGQKVEFLVSFYNNEISEKSEIFDDQFSVERPDGSNFTLKIRSTKLEDSAMYFCAIGGTTGEQYFGPGTRLTVT.

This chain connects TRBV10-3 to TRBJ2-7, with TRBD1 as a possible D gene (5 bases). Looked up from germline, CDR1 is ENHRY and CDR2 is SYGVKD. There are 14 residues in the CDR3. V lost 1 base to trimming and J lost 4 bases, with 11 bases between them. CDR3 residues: CAISELLRGYEQYF. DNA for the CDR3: TGTGCCATCAGTGAGTTGTTAAGGGGTTACGAGCAGTACTTC.

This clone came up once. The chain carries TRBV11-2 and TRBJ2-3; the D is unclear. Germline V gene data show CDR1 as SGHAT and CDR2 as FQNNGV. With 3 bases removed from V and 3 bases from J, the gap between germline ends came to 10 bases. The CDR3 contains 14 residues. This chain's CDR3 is CASSFGPQTDTQYF. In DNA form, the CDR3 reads TGTGCCAGCAGCTTCGGGCCGCAGACAGATACGCAGTATTTT.

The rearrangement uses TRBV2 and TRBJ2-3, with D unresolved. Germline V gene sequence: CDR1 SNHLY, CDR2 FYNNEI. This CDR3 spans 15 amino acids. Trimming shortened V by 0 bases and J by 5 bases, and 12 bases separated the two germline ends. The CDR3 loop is CASSEAGRAIDTQYF. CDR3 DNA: TGTGCCAGCAGTGAAGCAGGACGGGCGATAGATACGCAGTATTTT.

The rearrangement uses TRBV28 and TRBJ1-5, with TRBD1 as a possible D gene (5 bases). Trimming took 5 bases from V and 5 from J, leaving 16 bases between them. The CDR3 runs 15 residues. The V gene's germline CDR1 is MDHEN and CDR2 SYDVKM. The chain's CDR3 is CASSITSQGYQPQHF. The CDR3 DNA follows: TGTGCCAGCAGTATTACGTCGCAGGGATATCAGCCCCAGCATTTT.